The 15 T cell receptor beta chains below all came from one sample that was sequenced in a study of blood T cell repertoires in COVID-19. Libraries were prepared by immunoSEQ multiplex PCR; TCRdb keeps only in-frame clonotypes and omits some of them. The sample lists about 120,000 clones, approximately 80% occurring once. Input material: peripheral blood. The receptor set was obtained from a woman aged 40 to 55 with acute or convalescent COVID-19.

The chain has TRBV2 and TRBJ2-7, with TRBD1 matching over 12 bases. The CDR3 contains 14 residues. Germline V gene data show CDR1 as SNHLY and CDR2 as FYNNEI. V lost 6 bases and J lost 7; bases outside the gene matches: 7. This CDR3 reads CASRPGQGAGEQYF. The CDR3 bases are TGTGCCAGCAGGCCGGGACAGGGGGCGGGTGAGCAGTACTTC.

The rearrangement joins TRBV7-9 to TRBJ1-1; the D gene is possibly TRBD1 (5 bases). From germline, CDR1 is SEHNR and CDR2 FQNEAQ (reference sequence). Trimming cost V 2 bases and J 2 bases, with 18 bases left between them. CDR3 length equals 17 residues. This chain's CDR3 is CASSLNRRPDFNTEAFF. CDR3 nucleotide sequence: TGTGCCAGCAGCTTAAACAGGCGACCCGACTTTAACACTGAAGCTTTCTTT.

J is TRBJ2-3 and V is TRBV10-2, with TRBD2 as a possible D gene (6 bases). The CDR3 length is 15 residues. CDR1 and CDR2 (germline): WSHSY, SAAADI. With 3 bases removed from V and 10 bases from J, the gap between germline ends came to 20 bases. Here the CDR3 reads CASSEITSLGGSQYF. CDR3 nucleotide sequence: TGCGCCAGCAGTGAAATCACTAGCCTTGGGGGTTCGCAGTATTTT.

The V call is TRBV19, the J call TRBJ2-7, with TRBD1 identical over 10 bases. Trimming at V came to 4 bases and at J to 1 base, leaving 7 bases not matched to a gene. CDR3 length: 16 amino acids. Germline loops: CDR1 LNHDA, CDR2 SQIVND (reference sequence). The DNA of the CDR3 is TGTGCCAGTAGTACTCATGGGACAGGGGTGTCCTACGAGCAGTACTTC. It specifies CASSTHGTGVSYEQYF.

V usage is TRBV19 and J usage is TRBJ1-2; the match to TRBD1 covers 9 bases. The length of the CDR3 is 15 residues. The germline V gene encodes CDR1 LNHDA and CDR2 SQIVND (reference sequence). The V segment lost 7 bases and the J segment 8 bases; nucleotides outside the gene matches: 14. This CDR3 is CASTISGQGTVGYTF. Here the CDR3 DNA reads TGTGCCAGTACCATTTCGGGACAGGGAACAGTCGGCTACACCTTC.

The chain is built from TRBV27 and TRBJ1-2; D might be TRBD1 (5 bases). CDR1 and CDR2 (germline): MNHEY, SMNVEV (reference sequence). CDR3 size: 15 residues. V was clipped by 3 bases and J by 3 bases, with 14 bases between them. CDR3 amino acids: CASSFHPPRDYGYTF. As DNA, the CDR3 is TGTGCCAGCAGTTTCCACCCCCCCAGGGACTATGGCTACACCTTC.

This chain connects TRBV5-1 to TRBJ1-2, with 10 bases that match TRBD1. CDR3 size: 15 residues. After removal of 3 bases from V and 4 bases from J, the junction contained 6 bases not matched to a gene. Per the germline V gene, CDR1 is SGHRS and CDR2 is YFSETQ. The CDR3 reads CASSYGQGGLYGYTF. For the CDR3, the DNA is TGCGCCAGCAGCTACGGACAGGGGGGGCTCTATGGCTACACCTTC.

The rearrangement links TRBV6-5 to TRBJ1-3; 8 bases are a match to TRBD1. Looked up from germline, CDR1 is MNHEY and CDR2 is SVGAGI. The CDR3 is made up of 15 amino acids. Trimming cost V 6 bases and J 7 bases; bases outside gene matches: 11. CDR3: CASRSDRGPRNTIYF. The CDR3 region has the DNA TGTGCCAGCAGGTCAGACAGGGGACCTAGGAACACCATATATTTT.

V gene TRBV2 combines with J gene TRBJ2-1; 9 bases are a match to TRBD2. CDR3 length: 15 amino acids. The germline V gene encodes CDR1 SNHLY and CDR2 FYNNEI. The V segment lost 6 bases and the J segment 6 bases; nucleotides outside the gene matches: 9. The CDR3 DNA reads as TGTGCCAGCAGCTACCTAGCGGGGATCGTCAATGAGCAGTTCTTC. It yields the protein CASSYLAGIVNEQFF. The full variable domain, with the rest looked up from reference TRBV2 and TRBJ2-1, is EPEVTQTPSHQVTQMGQEVILRCVPISNHLYFYWYRQILGQKVEFLVSFYNNEISEKSEIFDDQFSVERPDGSNFTLKIRSTKLEDSAMYFCASSYLAGIVNEQFFGPGTRLTVL.

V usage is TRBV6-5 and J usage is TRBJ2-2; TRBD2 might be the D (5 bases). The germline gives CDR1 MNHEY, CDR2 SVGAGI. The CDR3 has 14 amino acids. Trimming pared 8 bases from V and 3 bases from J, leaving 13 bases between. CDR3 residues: CASSISEDTGELFF. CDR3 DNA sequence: TGTGCCAGCTCTATTAGCGAGGACACCGGGGAGCTGTTTTTT.

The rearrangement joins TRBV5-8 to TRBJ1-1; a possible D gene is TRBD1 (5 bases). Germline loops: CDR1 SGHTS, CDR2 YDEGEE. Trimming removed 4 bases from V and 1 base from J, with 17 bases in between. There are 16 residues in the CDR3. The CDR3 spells CASSPQPGTRNTEAFF. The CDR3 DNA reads TGTGCCAGCAGCCCTCAGCCGGGGACTAGGAACACTGAAGCTTTCTTT.

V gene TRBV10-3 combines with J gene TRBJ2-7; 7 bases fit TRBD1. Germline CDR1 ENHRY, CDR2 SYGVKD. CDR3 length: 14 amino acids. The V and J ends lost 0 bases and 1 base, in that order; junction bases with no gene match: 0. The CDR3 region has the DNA TGTGCCATCAGTGAGTCGGGACAGTCCTACGAGCAGTACTTC. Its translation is CAISESGQSYEQYF.

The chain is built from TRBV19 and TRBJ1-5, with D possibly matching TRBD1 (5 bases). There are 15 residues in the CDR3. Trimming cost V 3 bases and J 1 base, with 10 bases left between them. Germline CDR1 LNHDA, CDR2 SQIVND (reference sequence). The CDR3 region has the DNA TGTGCCAGTAGTATCCCAGGGATAAGCAATCAGCCCCAGCATTTT. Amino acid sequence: CASSIPGISNQPQHF. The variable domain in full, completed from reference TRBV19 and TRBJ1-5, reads DGGITQSPKYLFRKEGQNVTLSCEQNLNHDAMYWYRQDPGQGLRLIYYSQIVNDFQKGDIAEGYSVSREKKESFPLTVTSAQKNPTAFYLCASSIPGISNQPQHFGDGTRLSIL.

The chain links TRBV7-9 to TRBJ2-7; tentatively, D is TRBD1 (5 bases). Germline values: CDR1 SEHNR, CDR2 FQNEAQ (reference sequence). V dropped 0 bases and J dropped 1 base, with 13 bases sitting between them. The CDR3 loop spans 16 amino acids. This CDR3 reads CASSLARGGLSYEQYF. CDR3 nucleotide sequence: TGTGCCAGCAGCTTAGCAAGGGGTGGCCTTTCCTACGAGCAGTACTTC.

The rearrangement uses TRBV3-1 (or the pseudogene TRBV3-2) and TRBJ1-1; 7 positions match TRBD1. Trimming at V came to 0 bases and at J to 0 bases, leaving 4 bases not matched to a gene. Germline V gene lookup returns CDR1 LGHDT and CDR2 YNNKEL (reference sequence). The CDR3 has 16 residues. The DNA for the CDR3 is TGTGCCAGCAGCCAAGAGACAGGGACCATGAACACTGAAGCTTTCTTT. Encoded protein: CASSQETGTMNTEAFF.